This is a list of T cell receptor beta chains from one sample in a study of CD8+ T cells in alopecia areata. Only in-frame clones appear in the TCRdb table, and some are missing; sequencing was by immunoSEQ multiplex PCR. The sample holds approximately 89,000 clones; about 45% are singletons and the top ten take 0.7% to 0.95%. Sequencing was performed on CD4+ T cells sorted from blood. The origin of the receptors is a human donor with alopecia areata. Each CDR3 is given with its conserved first and last residue. A D gene is named only where the DNA matches it firmly. Clone size, where shown, is once, few, many, or a class for clones that have expanded.

TGTGCCAGCCGAGCGGGAGTGGCCCAAGAGACCCAGTACTTC	CASRAGVAQETQYF	few	TRBD2	TRBV7-2	TRBJ2-5
TGCGCCAGCAGTTCCGGGGCCGCAAACTCCGAGCAGTACTTC	CASSSGAANSEQYF	-	-	TRBV5-1	TRBJ2-7
TGTGCCAGCAGCTTACGAGGTTCCCAACCCGACCTGGGGTACGAGCAGTACTTC	CASSLRGSQPDLGYEQYF	-	-	TRBV21-1	TRBJ2-7
TGTGCCTGGAACCCCGGGACAGACACTGAAGCTTTCTTT	CAWNPGTDTEAFF	few	TRBD1	TRBV30	TRBJ1-1
TGTGCCAGCAAACCGGGGGCCAACGTCCTGACTTTC	CASKPGANVLTF	-	-	TRBV2	TRBJ2-6
TGCAGCGTCGCCCGGAGGTTAACAGCCTACGAGCAGTACTTC	CSVARRLTAYEQYF	-	-	TRBV29-1	TRBJ2-7
TGTGCCAGCAGCTTTTCACAGCACTCCTACGAGCAGTACTTC	CASSFSQHSYEQYF	-	-	TRBV5-4	TRBJ2-7
TGTGCCACCGGGACAGGGGGCTACGAGCAGTACTTC	CATGTGGYEQYF	once	TRBD1	TRBV2	TRBJ2-7
TGTGCCAGCAGTGGGACAACCTACGAGCAGTACTTC	CASSGTTYEQYF	few	-	TRBV6-6	TRBJ2-7
TGTGCCTGGAGTGTACTGCAGGGTCGCTACGAGCAGTACTTC	CAWSVLQGRYEQYF	few	-	TRBV30	TRBJ2-7
TGTGCCAGCAGTGAAGCGCGAAGCCTAGGGTACTTC	CASSEARSLGYF	-	-	TRBV2	TRBJ2-4
TGTGCTAGTGGTACGGGACAGGTCTACAATGAGCAGTTCTTC	CASGTGQVYNEQFF	-	TRBD1	TRBV12-5	TRBJ2-1
TGTGCCAGCAGCGACATGGGGCAGGGCGAGCAGTACTTC	CASSDMGQGEQYF	-	-	TRBV7-2	TRBJ2-7
TGTGCCGCGGGACCGGGGCTGTTCTTC	CAAGPGLFF	once	-	TRBV30	TRBJ2-1
TGCAGCGTGAAAGAGGCGGCCCATCAGCCCCAGCATTTT	CSVKEAAHQPQHF	-	-	TRBV29-1	TRBJ1-5
TGCAGCGTTGAAGATCGTCGGGGGACAGGGTTCACAGATACGCAGTATTTT	CSVEDRRGTGFTDTQYF	few	TRBD1	TRBV29-1	TRBJ2-3
TGCGCCAGCAGCTTGGTAGTCTCGACCGGCTATGAGCAGTTCTTC	CASSLVVSTGYEQFF	-	-	TRBV5-1	TRBJ2-1
TGTGCCAGCAAAGAGGCAGATACGCAGTATTTT	CASKEADTQYF	-	-	TRBV6-5	TRBJ2-3
TGTGCCAGCAGCTTAGCAGGGCCAGAGACCCAGTACTTC	CASSLAGPETQYF	-	-	TRBV7-2	TRBJ2-5
TGTGCCTGGAACAGGGATGGGGCTTCTAAAAACATTCAGTACTTC	CAWNRDGASKNIQYF	-	-	TRBV30	TRBJ2-4
TGTGCCACCAGCAGAGATAGCGGGACTATTACTACCGGGGAGCTGTTTTTT	CATSRDSGTITTGELFF	-	TRBD2	TRBV15	TRBJ2-2
TGTGCCAGCTCCCGCCGGCCCTCCTACGAGCAGTACTTC	CASSRRPSYEQYF	-	-	TRBV2	TRBJ2-7
TGTGCCTGGAGTGTGTCACAAGAGACCCAGTACTTC	CAWSVSQETQYF	-	-	TRBV30	TRBJ2-5
TGTGCCAGCAGTAAGACAGGGATGGGAACTGAAGCTTTCTTT	CASSKTGMGTEAFF	-	TRBD1	TRBV27	TRBJ1-1
TGTGCCAGCAGCGTAGGGGTCGGGGGCCAGTACTTC	CASSVGVGGQYF	-	-	TRBV9	TRBJ2-4
TGTGCCAGCGGCCCAGCAGGGGAAAACACCGGGGAGCTGTTTTTT	CASGPAGENTGELFF	-	-	TRBV6-5	TRBJ2-2
TGTGCCTGGGGGTATATGAACACTGAAGCTTTCTTT	CAWGYMNTEAFF	once	-	TRBV30	TRBJ1-1
TGTGCCAGCAGCTCCTACAATGCGGAGGCCTACGAGCAGTACTTC	CASSSYNAEAYEQYF	once	-	TRBV5-6	TRBJ2-7
TGTGCCAGCAGCGTCGGAGCGGGACTCACAGATACGCAGTATTTT	CASSVGAGLTDTQYF	few	TRBD2	TRBV9	TRBJ2-3
TGTGCCATCAGCTTCTCTAGCGGGGACAATGAGCAGTTCTTC	CAISFSSGDNEQFF	few	TRBD2	TRBV10-3	TRBJ2-1
TGTGCCTGGAGTATCGACAGCCTCTCGCAGTTCTTC	CAWSIDSLSQFF	-	-	TRBV30	TRBJ2-1
TGCAGCTCTGGACTAGCGGGGGCCGAGCAGTTCTTC	CSSGLAGAEQFF	few	TRBD2	TRBV29-1	TRBJ2-1
TGTGCCAGCAGCTTAGCACGGTATAGCAATCAGCCCCAGCATTTT	CASSLARYSNQPQHF	once	-	TRBV7-2	TRBJ1-5
TGTGCCAGTTCCCTAGGACGGTCCGGGGCCAACGTCCTGACTTTC	CASSLGRSGANVLTF	few	-	TRBV28	TRBJ2-6
TGCAGCGTAGGCAGCAACTCCTACAATGAGCAGTTCTTC	CSVGSNSYNEQFF	-	-	TRBV29-1	TRBJ2-1
TGTGCCAGCAGTTACTCGAGGTGGCGCCCAGATACGCAGTATTTT	CASSYSRWRPDTQYF	once	-	TRBV6-5	TRBJ2-3
TGCAGCGGGTCGGGAGGCTACAATGAGCAGTTCTTC	CSGSGGYNEQFF	-	TRBD2	TRBV29-1	TRBJ2-1
TGCAGCGTTAGACTACTAGCGGGAGACCCCTACAATGAGCAGTTCTTC	CSVRLLAGDPYNEQFF	-	TRBD2	TRBV29-1	TRBJ2-1
TGTGCCAGCAGCTTAGGCGGCGAGCAGTACTTC	CASSLGGEQYF	once	-	TRBV13	TRBJ2-7
TGTGCCAGCAGCTTGTGGGACCTCCCTGAAAAACTGTTTTTT	CASSLWDLPEKLFF	-	-	TRBV5-6	TRBJ1-4
TGCAGTGCAGACAGGGAGCACGAGCAGTACTTC	CSADREHEQYF	-	TRBD1	TRBV20-1	TRBJ2-7
TGCAGCGCCAGACAGGGAGATGGGGAGCAGTACTTC	CSARQGDGEQYF	-	TRBD1	TRBV29-1	TRBJ2-7
TGTGCCAGCAGCTTCCGGACAGAAAACATTCAGTACTTC	CASSFRTENIQYF	-	-	TRBV4-2	TRBJ2-4
TGTGCCAGCAGTCCCATAGCGGGGAGCTACAATGAGCAGTTCTTC	CASSPIAGSYNEQFF	few	TRBD2	TRBV6-5	TRBJ2-1
TGCGCCAGCAGTCAATCAAACATTCAGTACTTC	CASSQSNIQYF	few	-	TRBV23-1	TRBJ2-4
TGTGCCAGCACAAAAGAGAACCAAGGGGGGCAGTACTTC	CASTKENQGGQYF	-	-	TRBV2	TRBJ2-7
TGTGCCAGCAGTCGGGGACGGGAGAACACTGAAGCTTTCTTT	CASSRGRENTEAFF	few	-	TRBV28	TRBJ1-1
TGTGCCAGCAGTCCGGGCCACGCAACTAATGAAAAACTGTTTTTT	CASSPGHATNEKLFF	few	-	TRBV28	TRBJ1-4
TGTGCCAGCAGTCCGCAGGGGGTTAGCACAGATACGCAGTATTTT	CASSPQGVSTDTQYF	-	TRBD1	TRBV2	TRBJ2-3
TGCGCCAGCAGCTTCGGGGCGGACCAGCCCCAGCATTTT	CASSFGADQPQHF	-	-	TRBV5-1	TRBJ1-5
TGTGCCAGCAGCCCGGATGGACAGGCGTCGATCCAGTACTTC	CASSPDGQASIQYF	few	TRBD1	TRBV2	TRBJ2-5
TGCAGCGTAGCGGGACTAGCGGTTGAGACCCAGTACTTC	CSVAGLAVETQYF	-	TRBD2	TRBV29-1	TRBJ2-5
TGTGCCAGCAGCCCCGCGCTGGGGGTGGAGACCCAGTACTTC	CASSPALGVETQYF	-	-	TRBV7-9	TRBJ2-5